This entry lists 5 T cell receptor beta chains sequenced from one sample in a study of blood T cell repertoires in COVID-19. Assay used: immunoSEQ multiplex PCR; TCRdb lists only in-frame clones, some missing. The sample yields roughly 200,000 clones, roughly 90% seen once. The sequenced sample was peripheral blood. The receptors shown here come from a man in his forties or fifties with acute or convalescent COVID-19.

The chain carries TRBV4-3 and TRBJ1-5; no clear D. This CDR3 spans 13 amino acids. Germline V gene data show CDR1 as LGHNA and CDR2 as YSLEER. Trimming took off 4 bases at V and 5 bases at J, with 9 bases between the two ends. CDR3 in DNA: TGCGCCAGCAGCCCCTTCCGTTATCAGCCCCAGCATTTT. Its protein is CASSPFRYQPQHF.

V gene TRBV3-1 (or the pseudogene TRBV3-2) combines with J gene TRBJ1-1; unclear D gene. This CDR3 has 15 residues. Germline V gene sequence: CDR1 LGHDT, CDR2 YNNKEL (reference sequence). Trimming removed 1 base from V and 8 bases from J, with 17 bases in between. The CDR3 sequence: CASSQGWQSLREAFF. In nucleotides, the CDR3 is TGTGCCAGCAGCCAAGGCTGGCAGAGCCTGAGGGAAGCTTTCTTT.

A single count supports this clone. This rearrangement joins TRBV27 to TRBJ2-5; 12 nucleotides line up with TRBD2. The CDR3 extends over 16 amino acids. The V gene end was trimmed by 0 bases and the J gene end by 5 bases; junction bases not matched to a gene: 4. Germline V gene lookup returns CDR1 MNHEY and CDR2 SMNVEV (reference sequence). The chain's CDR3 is CASSLSTSGRSETQYF. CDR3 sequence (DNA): TGTGCCAGCAGTTTATCGACTAGCGGGAGATCGGAGACCCAGTACTTC.

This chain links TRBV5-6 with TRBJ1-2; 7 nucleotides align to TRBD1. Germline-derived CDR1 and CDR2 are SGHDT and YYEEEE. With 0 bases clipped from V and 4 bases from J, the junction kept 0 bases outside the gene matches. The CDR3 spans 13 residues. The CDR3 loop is CASSLDRGYGYTF. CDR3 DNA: TGTGCCAGCAGCTTGGACAGGGGCTATGGCTACACCTTC.

The CDR3 DNA is TGTGCCAGCAGCCAGAGAACCGGGCTGGGACAGGGGGTAAACACCATATATTTT. Its translation: CASSQRTGLGQGVNTIYF. The rearrangement joins TRBV3-1 (or the pseudogene TRBV3-2) to TRBJ1-3; TRBD1 matches at 11 bases. Germline-derived CDR1 and CDR2 are LGHDT and YNNKEL (reference sequence). Losses at the gene ends were 3 bases for V and 6 bases for J; bases not matched to a gene: 13. There are 18 residues in the CDR3.